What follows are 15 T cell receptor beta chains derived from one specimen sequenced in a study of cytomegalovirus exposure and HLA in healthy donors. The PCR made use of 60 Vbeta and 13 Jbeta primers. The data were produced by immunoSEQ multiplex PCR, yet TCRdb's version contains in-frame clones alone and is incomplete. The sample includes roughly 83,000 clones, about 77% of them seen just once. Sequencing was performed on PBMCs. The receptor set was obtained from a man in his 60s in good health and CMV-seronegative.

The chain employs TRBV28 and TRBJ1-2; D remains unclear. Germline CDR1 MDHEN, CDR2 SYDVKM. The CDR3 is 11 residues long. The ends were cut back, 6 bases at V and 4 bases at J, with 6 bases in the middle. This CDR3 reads CASRRLYGYTF. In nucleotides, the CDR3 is TGTGCCAGCAGGCGTCTCTATGGCTACACCTTC.

The CDR3 here is CASSERGTEGEKLFF. The CDR3 DNA reads as TGTGCCAGCAGTGAGCGGGGCACTGAGGGCGAAAAACTGTTTTTT. The chain uses TRBV6-6 and TRBJ1-4, with D possibly TRBD1 on 5 matching bases. The germline V and J ends were trimmed by 5 bases and 8 bases, with 18 bases remaining between them. CDR1 MNHNY and CDR2 SVGAGI come from the germline V gene (reference sequence). The CDR3 has 15 residues.

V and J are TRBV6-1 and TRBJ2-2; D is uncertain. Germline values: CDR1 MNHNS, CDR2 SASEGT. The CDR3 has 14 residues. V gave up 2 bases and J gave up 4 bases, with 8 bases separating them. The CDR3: CASSEQEFTGELFF. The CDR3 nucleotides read TGTGCCAGCAGTGAACAAGAGTTCACCGGGGAGCTGTTTTTT.

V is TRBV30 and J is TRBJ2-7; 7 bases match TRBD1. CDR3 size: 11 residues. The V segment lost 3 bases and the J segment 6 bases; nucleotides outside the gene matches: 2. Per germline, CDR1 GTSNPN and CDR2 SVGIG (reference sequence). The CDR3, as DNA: TGTGCCTGGAGGACAGGGTTCGAGCAGTACTTC. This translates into CAWRTGFEQYF.

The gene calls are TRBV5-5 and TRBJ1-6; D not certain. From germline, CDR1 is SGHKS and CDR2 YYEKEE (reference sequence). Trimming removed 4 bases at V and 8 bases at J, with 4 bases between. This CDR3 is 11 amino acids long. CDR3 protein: CASSRYSPLHF. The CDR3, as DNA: TGTGCCAGCAGCCGGTATTCACCCCTCCACTTT.

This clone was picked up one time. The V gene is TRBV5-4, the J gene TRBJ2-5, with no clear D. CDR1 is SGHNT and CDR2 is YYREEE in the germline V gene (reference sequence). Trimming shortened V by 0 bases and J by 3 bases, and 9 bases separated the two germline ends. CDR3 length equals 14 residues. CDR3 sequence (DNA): TGTGCCAGCAGCTTGGGTCCAGGAAAAGAGACCCAGTACTTC. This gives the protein CASSLGPGKETQYF.

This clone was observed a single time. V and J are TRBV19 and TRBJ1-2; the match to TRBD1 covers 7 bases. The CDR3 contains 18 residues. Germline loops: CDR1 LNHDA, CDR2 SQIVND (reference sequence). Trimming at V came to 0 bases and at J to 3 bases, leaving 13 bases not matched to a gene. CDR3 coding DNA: TGTGCCAGTAGTATAGATGACGGCAGGGGGGTACTTGACTATGGCTACACCTTC. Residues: CASSIDDGRGVLDYGYTF. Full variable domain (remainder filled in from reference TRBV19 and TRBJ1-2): DGGITQSPKYLFRKEGQNVTLSCEQNLNHDAMYWYRQDPGQGLRLIYYSQIVNDFQKGDIAEGYSVSREKKESFPLTVTSAQKNPTAFYLCASSIDDGRGVLDYGYTFGSGTRLTVV.

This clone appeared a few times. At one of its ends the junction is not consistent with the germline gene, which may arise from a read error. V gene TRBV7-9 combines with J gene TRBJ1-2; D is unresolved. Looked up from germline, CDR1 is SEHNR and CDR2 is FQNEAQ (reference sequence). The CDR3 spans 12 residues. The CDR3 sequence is CSSSLDTVGYTF. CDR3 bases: TGTTCCAGCAGCTTAGATACAGTCGGCTACACCTTC.

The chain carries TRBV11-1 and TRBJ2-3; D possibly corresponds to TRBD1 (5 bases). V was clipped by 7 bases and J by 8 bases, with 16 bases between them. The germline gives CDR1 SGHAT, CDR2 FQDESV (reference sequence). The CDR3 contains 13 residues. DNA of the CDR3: TGTGCCAGCACCCTTGGGGCTCCGGGTACGCAGTATTTT. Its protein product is CASTLGAPGTQYF.

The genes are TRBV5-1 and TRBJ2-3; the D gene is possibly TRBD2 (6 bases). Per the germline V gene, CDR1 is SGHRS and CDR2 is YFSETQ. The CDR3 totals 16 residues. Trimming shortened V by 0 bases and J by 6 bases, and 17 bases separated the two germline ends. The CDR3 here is CASSLEGRGGGDTQYF. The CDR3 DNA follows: TGCGCCAGCAGCTTGGAAGGACGGGGAGGCGGCGATACGCAGTATTTT. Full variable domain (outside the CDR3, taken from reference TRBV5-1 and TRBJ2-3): KAGVTQTPRYLIKTRGQQVTLSCSPISGHRSVSWYQQTPGQGLQFLFEYFSETQRNKGNFPGRFSGRQFSNSRSEMNVSTLELGDSALYLCASSLEGRGGGDTQYFGPGTRLTVL.

The CDR3 here is CASSAGQLEGQPQHF. The CDR3 bases are TGTGCCAGTAGTGCCGGACAGCTAGAGGGGCAGCCCCAGCATTTT. The rearrangement links TRBV19 to TRBJ1-5, with D maybe TRBD1 (6 bases). The germline gives CDR1 LNHDA, CDR2 SQIVND (reference sequence). CDR3 length equals 15 residues. Between the trimmed V and J ends, which lost 5 bases and 7 bases, there was a span of 18 bases. Based on the CDR3 plus reference TRBV19 and TRBJ1-5, the full variable domain is DGGITQSPKYLFRKEGQNVTLSCEQNLNHDAMYWYRQDPGQGLRLIYYSQIVNDFQKGDIAEGYSVSREKKESFPLTVTSAQKNPTAFYLCASSAGQLEGQPQHFGDGTRLSIL.

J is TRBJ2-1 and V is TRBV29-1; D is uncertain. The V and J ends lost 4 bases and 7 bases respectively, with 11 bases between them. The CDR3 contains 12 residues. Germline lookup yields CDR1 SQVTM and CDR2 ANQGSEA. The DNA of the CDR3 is TGCAGCGTTGTACGGCGGCCGAATGAGCAGTTCTTC. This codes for CSVVRRPNEQFF.

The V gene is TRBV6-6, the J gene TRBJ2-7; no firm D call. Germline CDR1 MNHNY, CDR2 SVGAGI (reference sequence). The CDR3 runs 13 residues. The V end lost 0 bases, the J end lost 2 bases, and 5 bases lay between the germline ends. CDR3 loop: CASSYSITYEQYF. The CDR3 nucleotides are TGTGCCAGCAGTTACTCCATCACCTACGAGCAGTACTTC.

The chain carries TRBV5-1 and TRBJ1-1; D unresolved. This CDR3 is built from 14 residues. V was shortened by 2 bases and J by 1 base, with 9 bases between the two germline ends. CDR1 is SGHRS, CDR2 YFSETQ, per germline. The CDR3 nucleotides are TGCGCCAGCAGCTTTACACCCGCGAACACTGAAGCTTTCTTT. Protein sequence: CASSFTPANTEAFF.

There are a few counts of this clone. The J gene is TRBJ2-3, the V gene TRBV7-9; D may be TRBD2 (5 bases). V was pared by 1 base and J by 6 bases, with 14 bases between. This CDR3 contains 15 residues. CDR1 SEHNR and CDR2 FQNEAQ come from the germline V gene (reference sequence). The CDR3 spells CASSLGAERIDTQYF. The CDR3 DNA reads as TGTGCCAGCAGCTTAGGGGCTGAGCGGATTGATACGCAGTATTTT.